The source of this T cell receptor (beta chain) is a study of CD8 T cells in ankylosing spondylitis. This CDR3 comprises 15 residues. Trimming cost V 4 bases and J 2 bases, with 12 bases left between them. In germline, CDR1 is SGHRS, CDR2 YFSETQ. This clonotype has ten or more counts. Its antigen is currently unknown. Quantitative 5'-RACE with molecular barcodes was used to make the TCR beta libraries. TCRdb reanalysed the 5' RACE reads using MiXCR and keeps one entry per CDR3 protein. The table has roughly 250,000 distinct CDR3 sequences, about 10% seen once; the top ten hold about 3%. General study points: The study identified a TCR beta motif of roughly eight highly homologous variants that appeared characteristic of ankylosing spondylitis blood.

The chain joins TRBV5-1 to TRBJ2-2; D assignment may be TRBD1 or TRBD2 (5 bases each). Sequencing input: blood, either unsorted or a sorted T cell fraction (not recorded which). This clonotype was obtained from a male donor with ankylosing spondylitis or in good health (not recorded which). Written as DNA, the CDR3 is TGCGCCAGCAGCCGTTCGGGACGCAACACCGGGGAGCTGTTTTTT. Translation: CASSRSGRNTGELFF. Looking up the rest from reference TRBV5-1 and TRBJ2-2 gives the full variable domain: KAGVTQTPRYLIKTRGQQVTLSCSPISGHRSVSWYQQTPGQGLQFLFEYFSETQRNKGNFPGRFSGRQFSNSRSEMNVSTLELGDSALYLCASSRSGRNTGELFFGEGSRLTVL.